This TCR beta chain was captured in a study of blood T cell repertoires in COVID-19. The CDR3 covers 20 residues. V shed 5 bases, J shed 1 base, and the junction held 18 bases outside the gene matches. From germline, CDR1 is MDHEN and CDR2 SYDVKM. Measured with immunoSEQ multiplex PCR; TCRdb has only the in-frame clones, and not every one. The table lists about 210,000 clones, around four fifths of them singletons, with roughly 7.6% in the top ten. This clone was seen more than once but under ten times. V gene TRBV28 combines with J gene TRBJ2-7; 12 bases are a match to TRBD2. Sequencing was carried out using peripheral blood. The TCR comes from a woman between 50 and 59 years old with acute or convalescent COVID-19. The CDR3 spells CASSTKVTLRLAGDSYEQYF. For the CDR3, the DNA is TGTGCCAGCAGTACTAAGGTGACACTCCGACTAGCGGGAGATTCCTACGAGCAGTACTTC. Full variable domain (remainder filled in from reference TRBV28 and TRBJ2-7): DVKVTQSSRYLVKRTGEKVFLECVQDMDHENMFWYRQDPGLGLRLIYFSYDVKMKEKGDIPEGYSVSREKKERFSLILESASTNQTSMYLCASSTKVTLRLAGDSYEQYFGPGTRLTVT.